This T cell receptor beta chain emerged from a study of cytomegalovirus exposure and HLA in healthy donors. Findings and caveats of the study: Three chains linked to CMV were shown in vitro to be specific for CMV antigens. CMV serostatus was the only recorded immune exposure for donors. A reported reduction in N-insertions relative to the roughly 710-donor mean was seen in an Asian-associated ancestry cluster in a later analysis.

This PCR relied on a set of 60 Vbeta primers and 13 Jbeta primers. Generated by immunoSEQ multiplex PCR, the TCRdb table keeps only in-frame clones and is missing some. The sample has 150,000 to 180,000 clones; 80% are singletons. Germline V gives CDR1 LNHDA, CDR2 SQIVND (reference sequence). V was trimmed by 3 bases and J by 3 bases, leaving 11 bases between them. CDR3 length equals 14 residues. With regard to this clone: Its cognate antigen is unknown.

The sequenced sample was PBMCs. This sequence was found in a man aged 25-45 years in good health and CMV-seropositive. This chain uses TRBV19 with TRBJ1-1; D is perhaps TRBD1 (5 bases). As DNA, the CDR3 is TGTGCCAGTAGTATCAAGGGAGGGGACACTGAAGCTTTCTTT. It yields the protein CASSIKGGDTEAFF.